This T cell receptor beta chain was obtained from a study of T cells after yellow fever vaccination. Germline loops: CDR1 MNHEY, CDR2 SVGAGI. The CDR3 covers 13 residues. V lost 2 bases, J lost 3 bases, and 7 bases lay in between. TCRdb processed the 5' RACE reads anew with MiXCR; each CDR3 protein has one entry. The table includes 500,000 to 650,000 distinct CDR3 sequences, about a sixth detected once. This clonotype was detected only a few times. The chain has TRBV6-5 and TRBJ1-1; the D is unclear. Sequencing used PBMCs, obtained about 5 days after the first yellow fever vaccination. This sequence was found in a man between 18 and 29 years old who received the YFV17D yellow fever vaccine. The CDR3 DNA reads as TGTGCCAGCAGTTACCCGGGATACACTGAAGCTTTCTTT. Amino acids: CASSYPGYTEAFF.